Included here is one TCR beta chain sequence, with context. This specimen comes from a study of blood T cell repertoires in COVID-19. As for the study in general: Acute and convalescent COVID-19 samples came from the United States, Italy and Spain. PBMCs, B-cell-depleted T cells, or T cells were the source of the cDNA or gDNA that made up the material.

The CDR3 length is 16 residues. Trimming cost V 0 bases and J 4 bases, with 15 bases left between them. In germline, CDR1 is LNHNV, CDR2 YYDKDF (reference sequence). As processed by the authors: Amplification with reference gene primers provided the estimates of nucleated cell counts. TCRdb's table, derived via immunoSEQ multiplex PCR, lists solely in-frame clones and lacks some. That table gives V, J and clone size, and the DNA gave D and trimming. The sample consists of approximately 240,000 clones, approximately 86% of them appearing once. The rearrangement links TRBV15 to TRBJ1-2; D is uncertain. Material for sequencing was peripheral blood. The TCR originated in a woman aged 55-70 years with active or convalescent COVID-19. The CDR3 nucleotides are TGTGCCACCAGCAGAGATTTACAGCGGGCAAGCTATGGCTACACCTTC. Translation gives CATSRDLQRASYGYTF.